Below, 15 T cell receptor beta chains from the same sample are listed, as sequenced in a study of shared clonotypes between healthy human individuals. The method was immunoSEQ multiplex PCR; TCRdb's version includes in-frame clones alone and lacks a portion of them. The sample lists about 480,000 clones; over 75% were seen once. The sequencing sample was made of PBMCs. The receptors were sampled from a middle-aged woman in good health. Some clones in this sample may be carry-over from other donors' samples.

The chain combines TRBV6-5 with TRBJ2-5; TRBD1 might be the D (5 bases). With 5 bases removed from V and 4 bases from J, the gap between germline ends came to 11 bases. Looked up from germline, CDR1 is MNHEY and CDR2 is SVGAGI. This CDR3 contains 13 residues. The CDR3 protein is CASSTSRAETQYF. DNA of the CDR3: TGTGCCAGCAGTACTTCCAGGGCAGAGACCCAGTACTTC.

Regarding this clone: This sample includes further DNA sequences coding for the same CDR3. The chain carries TRBV7-2 and TRBJ2-1; 15 positions match TRBD2. CDR3 length: 15 residues. V lost 0 bases, J lost 9 bases, and 0 bases stayed unmatched. Germline CDR1 SGHTA, CDR2 FQGNSA. The CDR3: CASSLAGLAGGEQFF. The CDR3 bases are TGTGCCAGCAGCTTAGCGGGACTAGCGGGAGGTGAGCAGTTCTTC.

This clone was observed a single time. V gene TRBV28 combines with J gene TRBJ2-1; TRBD2 is a possible D gene (6 bases). This CDR3 has 19 residues. V lost 6 bases and J 0 bases, leaving 24 bases between the germline ends. Germline values: CDR1 MDHEN, CDR2 SYDVKM. CDR3 nucleotides: TGTGCCAGCAGCCCGACTATCGGGAGTCCATCAAGCTCCTACAATGAGCAGTTCTTC. As protein: CASSPTIGSPSSSYNEQFF.

The CDR3 here is CASTNWGGAFF. CDR3 DNA sequence: TGTGCCAGTACCAACTGGGGTGGGGCTTTCTTT. The chain carries TRBV19 and TRBJ1-1; D gene uncertain. Germline V lookup: CDR1 LNHDA, CDR2 SQIVND (reference sequence). The CDR3 consists of 11 residues. V lost 7 bases and J 11 bases, leaving 14 bases between the germline ends.

This clone is a singleton in its sample. The chain combines TRBV5-1 with TRBJ2-5; D is possibly TRBD1 (5 bases). V shed 5 bases and J shed 1 base, with 15 bases lying between them. Germline CDR1 is SGHRS and CDR2 is YFSETQ. The CDR3 totals 15 residues. DNA of the CDR3: TGCGCCAGCAGGGCCGGAACAGGTATCCAAGAGACCCAGTACTTC. As protein: CASRAGTGIQETQYF.

V and J are TRBV7-8 and TRBJ1-5; 11 bases are shared with TRBD1. This CDR3 has 15 amino acids. CDR1 and CDR2 from the germline V gene are SGHVS and FQNEAQ. The V gene end was trimmed by 5 bases and the J gene end by 4 bases; junction bases not matched to a gene: 4. CDR3 amino acids: CASSAGQGANQPQHF. The CDR3 nucleotides are TGTGCCAGCAGCGCCGGACAGGGGGCTAATCAGCCCCAGCATTTT. Complete variable domain (other parts from reference TRBV7-8 and TRBJ1-5): GAGVSQSPRYKVAKRGQDVALRCDPISGHVSLFWYQQALGQGPEFLTYFQNEAQLDKSGLPSDRFFAERPEGSVSTLKIQRTQQEDSAVYLCASSAGQGANQPQHFGDGTRLSIL.

The chain carries TRBV5-3 and TRBJ2-2; 9 positions agree with TRBD2. TRBV5-3 is identified as an open reading frame with a role that is uncertain. CDR3 length: 18 amino acids. J lost 7 bases, V lost 1 base, and 14 bases had no gene match. CDR3 protein: CARSLYMRSGSMIGELFF. CDR3 bases: TGTGCCAGAAGCTTGTATATGCGTAGCGGGAGTATGATCGGGGAGCTGTTTTTT.

This sequence joins TRBV6-6 and TRBJ2-7, with D unresolved. The CDR3 length is 14 residues. Germline V gene sequence: CDR1 MNHNY, CDR2 SVGAGI (reference sequence). The V end lost 0 bases, the J end lost 6 bases, and 12 bases lay between the germline ends. The CDR3 reads CASSYSRTSSEQYF. DNA of the CDR3: TGTGCCAGCAGTTACTCGAGGACGAGCTCCGAGCAGTACTTC.

This clone was found once. Other DNA sequences within the sample encode an identical CDR3. The chain uses TRBV7-2 and TRBJ2-5; D call uncertain. V was trimmed by 5 bases and J by 2 bases, leaving 9 bases between them. This CDR3 region has 13 residues. Germline loops: CDR1 SGHTA, CDR2 FQGNSA. CDR3 bases: TGTGCCAGCAGCCAAGAACTGCAAGAGACCCAGTACTTC. Translating it yields CASSQELQETQYF.

In DNA form, the CDR3 reads TGTGCCAGTAGTATAATCGCGGGGAACACTGAAGCTTTCTTT. Its protein is CASSIIAGNTEAFF. This sequence joins TRBV19 and TRBJ1-1; D not certain. Per the germline V gene, CDR1 is LNHDA and CDR2 is SQIVND (reference sequence). V lost 2 bases, J lost 1 base, and 8 bases lay in between. The CDR3 length is 14 residues. Drawing the rest from reference TRBV19 and TRBJ1-1, the complete variable domain is DGGITQSPKYLFRKEGQNVTLSCEQNLNHDAMYWYRQDPGQGLRLIYYSQIVNDFQKGDIAEGYSVSREKKESFPLTVTSAQKNPTAFYLCASSIIAGNTEAFFGQGTRLTVV.

The rearrangement links TRBV15 to TRBJ2-1; 12 nucleotides match TRBD1. This CDR3 has 16 residues. V lost 4 bases, J lost 6 bases, and 7 bases stayed unmatched. Per the germline V gene, CDR1 is LNHNV and CDR2 is YYDKDF (reference sequence). CDR3 amino acids: CATSMPGTGGFNEQFF. The CDR3 region has the DNA TGTGCCACCAGCATGCCCGGGACAGGGGGCTTCAATGAGCAGTTCTTC. Filled out from reference TRBV15 and TRBJ2-1, the complete variable domain reads DAMVIQNPRYQVTQFGKPVTLSCSQTLNHNVMYWYQQKSSQAPKLLFHYYDKDFNNEADTPDNFQSRRPNTSFCFLDIRSPGLGDTAMYLCATSMPGTGGFNEQFFGPGTRLTVL.

The V gene is TRBV5-6, the J gene TRBJ1-1, with 8 bases matching TRBD1. The CDR3 runs 13 residues. J was trimmed by 4 bases and V by 3 bases; bases with no gene match: 2. Germline CDR1 SGHDT, CDR2 YYEEEE. CDR3 bases: TGTGCCAGCAGCTCCGGGACAGGCACTGAAGCTTTCTTT. Protein sequence: CASSSGTGTEAFF.

The V call is TRBV10-3, the J call TRBJ2-4; D gene uncertain. In germline, CDR1 is ENHRY, CDR2 SYGVKD. The CDR3 covers 13 residues. Between the trimmed V and J ends, which lost 7 bases and 8 bases, there was a span of 15 bases. DNA for the CDR3: TGTGCCATCATGGGGTCAGGTAGTGACATTCAGTACTTC. Translation gives CAIMGSGSDIQYF.

The CDR3 DNA is TGTGCTAGTGTCAAGGGGGACAGCCACTATGGCTACACCTTC. This translates into CASVKGDSHYGYTF. The V gene is TRBV12-5, the J gene TRBJ1-2; 7 bases match TRBD1. The V and J ends lost 7 bases and 3 bases, in that order; junction bases with no gene match: 8. Germline V gene lookup returns CDR1 LGHNT and CDR2 FRNRAP. The CDR3 loop spans 14 amino acids.

The V call is TRBV5-1, the J call TRBJ2-2; D may be TRBD1 (5 bases). The CDR3 length is 14 residues. Trimming took off 7 bases at V and 1 base at J, with 11 bases between the two ends. Germline V gene sequence: CDR1 SGHRS, CDR2 YFSETQ. The chain's CDR3 is CASGVTGNTGELFF. Here the CDR3 DNA reads TGCGCCAGCGGTGTTACAGGGAACACCGGGGAGCTGTTTTTT. Full variable domain (outside the CDR3, taken from reference TRBV5-1 and TRBJ2-2): KAGVTQTPRYLIKTRGQQVTLSCSPISGHRSVSWYQQTPGQGLQFLFEYFSETQRNKGNFPGRFSGRQFSNSRSEMNVSTLELGDSALYLCASGVTGNTGELFFGEGSRLTVL.